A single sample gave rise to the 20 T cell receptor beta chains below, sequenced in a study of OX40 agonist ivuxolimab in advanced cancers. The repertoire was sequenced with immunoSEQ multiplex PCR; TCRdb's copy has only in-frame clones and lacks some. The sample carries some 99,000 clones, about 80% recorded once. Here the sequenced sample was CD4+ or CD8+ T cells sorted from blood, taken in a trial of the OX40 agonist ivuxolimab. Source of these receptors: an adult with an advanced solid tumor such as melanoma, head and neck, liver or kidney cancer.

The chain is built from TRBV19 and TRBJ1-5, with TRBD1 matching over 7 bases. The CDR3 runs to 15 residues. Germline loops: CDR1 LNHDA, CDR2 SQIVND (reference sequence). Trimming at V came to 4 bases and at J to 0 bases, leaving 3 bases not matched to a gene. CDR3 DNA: TGTGCCAGTAGTAGGGGACAGAATAGCAATCAGCCCCAGCATTTT. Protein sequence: CASSRGQNSNQPQHF.

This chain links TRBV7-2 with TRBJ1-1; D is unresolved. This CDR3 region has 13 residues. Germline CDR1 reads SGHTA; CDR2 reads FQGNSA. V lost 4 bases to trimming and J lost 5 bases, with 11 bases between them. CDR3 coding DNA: TGTGCCAGCAGCTCAACGACTAGAACTGAAGCTTTCTTT. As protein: CASSSTTRTEAFF.

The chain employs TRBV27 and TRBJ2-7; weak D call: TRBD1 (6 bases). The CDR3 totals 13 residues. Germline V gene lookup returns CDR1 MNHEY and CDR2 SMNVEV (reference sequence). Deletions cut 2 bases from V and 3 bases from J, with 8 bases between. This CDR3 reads CASSLGQSYEQYF. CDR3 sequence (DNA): TGTGCCAGCAGTTTAGGACAGAGCTACGAGCAGTACTTC.

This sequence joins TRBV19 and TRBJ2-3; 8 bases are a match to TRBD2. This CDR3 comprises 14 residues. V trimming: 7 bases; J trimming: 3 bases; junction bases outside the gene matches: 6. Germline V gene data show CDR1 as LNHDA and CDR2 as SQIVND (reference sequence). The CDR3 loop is CASNRASGTDTQYF. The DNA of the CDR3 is TGTGCCAGTAACAGGGCTAGCGGGACAGATACGCAGTATTTT.

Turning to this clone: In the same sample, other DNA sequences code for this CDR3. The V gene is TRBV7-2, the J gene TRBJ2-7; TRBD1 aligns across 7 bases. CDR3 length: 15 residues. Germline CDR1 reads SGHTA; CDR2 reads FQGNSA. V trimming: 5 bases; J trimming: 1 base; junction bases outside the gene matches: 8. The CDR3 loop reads CASSINRGSSYEQYF. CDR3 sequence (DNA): TGTGCCAGCAGCATCAACAGGGGCTCTTCCTACGAGCAGTACTTC.

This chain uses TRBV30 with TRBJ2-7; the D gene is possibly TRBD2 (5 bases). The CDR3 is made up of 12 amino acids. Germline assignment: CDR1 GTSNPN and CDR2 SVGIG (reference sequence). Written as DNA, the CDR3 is TGTGCAGGAGGAATGGAAGCCTACGAGCAGTACTTC. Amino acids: CAGGMEAYEQYF.

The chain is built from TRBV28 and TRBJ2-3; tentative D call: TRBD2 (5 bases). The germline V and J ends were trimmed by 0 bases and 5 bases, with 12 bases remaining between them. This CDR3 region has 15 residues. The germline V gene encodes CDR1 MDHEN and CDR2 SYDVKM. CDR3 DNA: TGTGCCAGCAGTTTATGGCGGGCGCAAGGAGATACGCAGTATTTT. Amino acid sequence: CASSLWRAQGDTQYF.

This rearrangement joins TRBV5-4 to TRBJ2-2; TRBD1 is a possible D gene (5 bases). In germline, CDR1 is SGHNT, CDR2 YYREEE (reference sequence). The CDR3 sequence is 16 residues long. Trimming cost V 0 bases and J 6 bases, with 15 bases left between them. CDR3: CASSLGGAALAGELFF. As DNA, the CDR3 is TGTGCCAGCAGCTTGGGTGGGGCCGCCTTGGCCGGGGAGCTGTTTTTT. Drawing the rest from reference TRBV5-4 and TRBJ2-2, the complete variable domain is ETGVTQSPTHLIKTRGQQVTLRCSSQSGHNTVSWYQQALGQGPQFIFQYYREEENGRGNFPPRFSGLQFPNYSSELNVNALELDDSALYLCASSLGGAALAGELFFGEGSRLTVL.

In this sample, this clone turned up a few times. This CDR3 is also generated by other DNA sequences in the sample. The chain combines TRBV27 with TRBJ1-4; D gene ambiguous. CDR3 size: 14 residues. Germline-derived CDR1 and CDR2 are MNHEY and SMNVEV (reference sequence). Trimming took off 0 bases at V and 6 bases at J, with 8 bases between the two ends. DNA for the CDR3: TGTGCCAGCAGTTTATCGGCGGCCCATGAAAAACTGTTTTTT. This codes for CASSLSAAHEKLFF.

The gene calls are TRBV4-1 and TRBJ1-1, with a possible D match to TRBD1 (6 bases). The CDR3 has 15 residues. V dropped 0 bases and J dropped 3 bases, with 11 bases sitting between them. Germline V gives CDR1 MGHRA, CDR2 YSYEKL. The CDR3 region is CASSQDPGDDTEAFF. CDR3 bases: TGCGCCAGCAGCCAAGATCCAGGGGATGACACTGAAGCTTTCTTT.

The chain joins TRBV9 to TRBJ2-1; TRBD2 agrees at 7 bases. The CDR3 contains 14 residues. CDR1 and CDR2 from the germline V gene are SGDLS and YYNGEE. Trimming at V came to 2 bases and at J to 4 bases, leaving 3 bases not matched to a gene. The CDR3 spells CASSVSGSYNEQFF. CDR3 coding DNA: TGTGCCAGCAGCGTTAGCGGGTCGTACAATGAGCAGTTCTTC. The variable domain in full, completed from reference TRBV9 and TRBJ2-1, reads DSGVTQTPKHLITATGQRVTLRCSPRSGDLSVYWYQQSLDQGLQFLIQYYNGEERAKGNILERFSAQQFPDLHSELNLSSLELGDSALYFCASSVSGSYNEQFFGPGTRLTVL.

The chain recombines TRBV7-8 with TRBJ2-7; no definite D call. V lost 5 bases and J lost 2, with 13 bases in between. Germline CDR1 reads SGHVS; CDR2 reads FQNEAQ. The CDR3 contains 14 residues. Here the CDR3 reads CASSLKTRAYEQYF. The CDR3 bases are TGTGCCAGCAGCCTTAAGACAAGAGCCTACGAGCAGTACTTC.

DNA for the CDR3: TGTGCCAGCAGCCCAAAGACAGGAGGGGGGGCGAAGACCCAGTACTTC. Its protein is CASSPKTGGGAKTQYF. The rearrangement joins TRBV11-2 to TRBJ2-5; D is possibly TRBD2 (7 bases). Trimming removed 5 bases at V and 6 bases at J, with 22 bases between. CDR1 and CDR2 from the germline V gene are SGHAT and FQNNGV. The CDR3 consists of 16 residues.

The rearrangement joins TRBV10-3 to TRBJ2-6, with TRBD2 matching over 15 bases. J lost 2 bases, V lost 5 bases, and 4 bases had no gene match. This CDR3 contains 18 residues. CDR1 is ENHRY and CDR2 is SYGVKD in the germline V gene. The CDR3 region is CAISPGLAGGTGANVLTF. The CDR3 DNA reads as TGTGCCATCAGTCCGGGACTAGCGGGAGGTACTGGGGCCAACGTCCTGACTTTC.

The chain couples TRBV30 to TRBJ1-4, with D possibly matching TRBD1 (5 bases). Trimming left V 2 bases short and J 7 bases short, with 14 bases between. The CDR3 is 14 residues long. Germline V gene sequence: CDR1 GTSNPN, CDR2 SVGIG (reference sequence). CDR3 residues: CAWSRTGSGEKLFF. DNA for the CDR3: TGTGCCTGGAGTCGAACAGGATCCGGTGAAAAACTGTTTTTT.

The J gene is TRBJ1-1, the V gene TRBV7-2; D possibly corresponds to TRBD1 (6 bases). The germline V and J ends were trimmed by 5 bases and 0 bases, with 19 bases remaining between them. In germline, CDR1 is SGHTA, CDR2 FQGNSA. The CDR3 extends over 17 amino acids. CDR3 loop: CASSPYRGAAVNTEAFF. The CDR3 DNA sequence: TGTGCCAGCAGCCCCTACCGGGGGGCCGCAGTGAACACTGAAGCTTTCTTT.

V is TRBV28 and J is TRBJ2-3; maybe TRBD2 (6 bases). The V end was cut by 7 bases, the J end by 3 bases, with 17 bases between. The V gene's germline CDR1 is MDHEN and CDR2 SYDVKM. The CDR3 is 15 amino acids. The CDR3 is CASTTNREWTDTQYF. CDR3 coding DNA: TGTGCCAGCACCACTAACCGGGAGTGGACAGATACGCAGTATTTT.

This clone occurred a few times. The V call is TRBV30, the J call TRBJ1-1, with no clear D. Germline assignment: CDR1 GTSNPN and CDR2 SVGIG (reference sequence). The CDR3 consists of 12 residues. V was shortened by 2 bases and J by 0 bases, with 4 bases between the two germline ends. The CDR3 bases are TGTGCCTGGAGTTATTTGAACACTGAAGCTTTCTTT. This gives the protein CAWSYLNTEAFF.

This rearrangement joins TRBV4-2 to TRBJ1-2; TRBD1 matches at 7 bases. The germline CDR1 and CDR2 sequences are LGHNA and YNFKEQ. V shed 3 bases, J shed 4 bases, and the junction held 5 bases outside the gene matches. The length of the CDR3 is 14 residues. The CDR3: CASSQVGQLYGYTF. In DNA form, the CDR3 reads TGTGCCAGCAGCCAGGTGGGACAGCTCTATGGCTACACCTTC.

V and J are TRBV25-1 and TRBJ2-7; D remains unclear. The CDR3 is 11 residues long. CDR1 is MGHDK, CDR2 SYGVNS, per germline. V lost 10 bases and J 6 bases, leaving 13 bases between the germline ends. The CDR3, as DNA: TGTGCCATAGGGTTACGGATCGAGCAGTACTTC. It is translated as CAIGLRIEQYF.